This T cell receptor beta chain was observed in a study of T cells after yellow fever vaccination. Overall study results and limits: Booster samples showed a return of most primary-vaccination clones (roughly 96% CD4, over 70% CD8). Within FACS-sorted repertoires, abundant clonotypes contaminating from the bulk population could be present. Compared with primary, the secondary response was weaker and peaked at day 5, not 15.

The CDR3 has 12 amino acids. J lost 10 bases, V lost 3 bases, and 5 bases had no gene match. The germline gives CDR1 LGHNA, CDR2 YSLEER. Regarding this clonotype: Its antigen is unknown.

Making TCR cDNA involved 5'RACE template switching, which added UMIs and a universal primer site. MiXCR was run by TCRdb on the 5' RACE reads, yielding one entry per CDR3 protein. Altogether about 340,000 distinct CDR3 sequences are present, 8.7% being singletons, with the ten largest covering about 20%. This TCR came from a man younger than 35 who received the YFV17D yellow fever vaccine. Sequencing used PBMCs, obtained on the day of the first yellow fever vaccination. This chain uses TRBV4-3 with TRBJ1-2; 7 nucleotides match TRBD1. Here the CDR3 DNA reads TGCGCCAGCAGCCATCACACAGGGGACTACACCTTC. Translated, it gives CASSHHTGDYTF.